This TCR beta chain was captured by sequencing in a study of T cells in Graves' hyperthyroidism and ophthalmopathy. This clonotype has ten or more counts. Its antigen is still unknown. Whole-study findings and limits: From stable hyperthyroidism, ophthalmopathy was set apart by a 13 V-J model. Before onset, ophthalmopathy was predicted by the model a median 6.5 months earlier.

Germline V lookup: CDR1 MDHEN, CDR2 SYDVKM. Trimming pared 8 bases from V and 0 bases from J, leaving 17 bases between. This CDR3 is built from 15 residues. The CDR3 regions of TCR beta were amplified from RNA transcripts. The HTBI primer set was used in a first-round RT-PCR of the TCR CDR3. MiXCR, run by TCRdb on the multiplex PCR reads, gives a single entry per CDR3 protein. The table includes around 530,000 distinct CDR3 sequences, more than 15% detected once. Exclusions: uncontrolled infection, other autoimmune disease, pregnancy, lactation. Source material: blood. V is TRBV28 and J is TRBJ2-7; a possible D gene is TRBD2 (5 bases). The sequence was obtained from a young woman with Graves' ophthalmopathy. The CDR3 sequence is CASGDSDPHSYEQYF. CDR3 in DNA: TGTGCCAGCGGCGATAGCGACCCCCACTCCTACGAGCAGTACTTC.